This TCR beta chain derives from a study of PD-L1 blockade in urothelial cancer. With 4 bases removed from V and 7 bases from J, the gap between germline ends came to 11 bases. CDR3 size: 11 residues. Germline V gives CDR1 DFQATT, CDR2 SNEGSKA (reference sequence). Sequenced by immunoSEQ multiplex PCR; TCRdb stores in-frame clones only, minus some. The sample contains about 72,000 clones, approximately 83% of which appear only once. As for time point: pretreatment peripheral blood. This TCR derives from a man aged 60-69 years with urothelial cancer. V usage is TRBV20-1 and J usage is TRBJ2-7, with TRBD1 as a possible D gene (6 bases). Sample: PBMCs, taken around atezolizumab (anti-PD-L1) treatment. The CDR3 region is CSANRVREQYF. The CDR3 bases are TGCAGTGCTAACAGGGTTCGGGAGCAGTACTTC.